This T cell receptor beta chain was recorded in a study of blood T cell repertoires in COVID-19. Across the study: The cDNA or gDNA used as material had been derived from T cells, B-cell-depleted T cells, or PBMCs.

The data were produced by immunoSEQ multiplex PCR, yet TCRdb's version contains in-frame clones alone and is incomplete. The repertoire holds approximately 120,000 clones, about 83% seen once, with over 5% in the top ten. CDR1 SGHRS and CDR2 YFSETQ come from the germline V gene. The CDR3 spans 14 residues. V trimming: 0 bases; J trimming: 5 bases; junction bases outside the gene matches: 2. V usage is TRBV5-1 and J usage is TRBJ1-5, with 7 positions matching TRBD1. The TCR comes from a man older than 75 with active or convalescent COVID-19. The specimen was peripheral blood. This CDR3 reads CASSLGQGDQPQHF. The CDR3 DNA reads TGCGCCAGCAGCTTGGGCCAGGGGGATCAGCCCCAGCATTTT.